Sequencing of this T cell receptor (beta chain) was carried out in a study of control samples from healthy donors and cancer patients. Trimming shortened V by 2 bases and J by 2 bases, and 9 bases separated the two germline ends. There are 14 residues in the CDR3. Germline values: CDR1 SNHLY, CDR2 FYNNEI. Sequencing used immunoSEQ multiplex PCR; TCRdb keeps in-frame clones, though not all of them. The table includes more than 100,000 clones, about 93% detected once. What was sequenced was blood. The receptor was isolated from a man between 18 and 29 years old in good health. The chain has TRBV2 and TRBJ1-1; tentatively, D is TRBD1 (5 bases). The CDR3 sequence: CASSEIGANTEAFF. The CDR3 bases are TGTGCCAGCAGTGAAATCGGGGCAAACACTGAAGCTTTCTTT.